One and the same sample provided the 24 T cell receptor beta chains below, sequenced in a study of T cell clones after liver transplantation. Here immunoSEQ multiplex PCR was the method, and the copy in TCRdb shows in-frame clones only, minus some. The sample has some 6,000 clones, more than 75% seen once. Source: CD8+ T cells from blood, taken around 42 months after liver transplant. Source of these receptors: a human patient who received a liver transplant. A subset of T cells may come from the graft donor.

CDR3 loop: CASSFLSGTSGRYEQYF. As DNA, the CDR3 is TGTGCCAGCAGCTTCCTTTCGGGGACTAGCGGGAGATACGAGCAGTACTTC. The gene calls are TRBV7-9 and TRBJ2-7, with 14 bases that match TRBD2. Germline CDR1 is SEHNR and CDR2 is FQNEAQ (reference sequence). The CDR3 spans 17 residues. Trimming took 3 bases from V and 4 from J; bases not matched to a gene: 8.

The genes are TRBV6-1 and TRBJ1-2; no clear D gene. This CDR3 region has 13 residues. Trimming pared 6 bases from V and 0 bases from J, leaving 8 bases between. Germline CDR1 MNHNS, CDR2 SASEGT. CDR3 nucleotides: TGTGCCAGCAGCGAGAACCCTAACTATGGCTACACCTTC. It is translated as CASSENPNYGYTF.

This rearrangement joins TRBV27 to TRBJ2-5, with 13 bases identical to TRBD2. The CDR3 is 16 residues long. V was pared by 6 bases and J by 5 bases, with 9 bases of the junction left unmatched. Germline CDR1 and CDR2: MNHEY and SMNVEV (reference sequence). The CDR3 bases are TGTGCCAGCAGCTCCGGACTAGCGGGAGTTAGGGAGACCCAGTACTTC. Its protein product is CASSSGLAGVRETQYF.

The V gene is TRBV13, the J gene TRBJ2-1; 13 bases are a match to TRBD2. The V segment lost 5 bases and the J segment 0 bases; nucleotides outside the gene matches: 7. Germline CDR1 PRHDT, CDR2 FYEKMQ (reference sequence). The CDR3 sequence is 18 residues long. The CDR3 DNA reads TGTGCCAGCAGCCGGGGACTAGCGGGATTGAGCTCCTACAATGAGCAGTTCTTC. Translation: CASSRGLAGLSSYNEQFF.

The genes are TRBV5-8 and TRBJ2-3; D is perhaps TRBD1 or TRBD2 (5 bases each). V was pared by 3 bases and J by 0 bases, with 14 bases between. CDR1 is SGHTS and CDR2 is YDEGEE in the germline V gene. The CDR3 runs 16 residues. CDR3: CASSSPGTDSTDTQYF. CDR3 bases: TGTGCCAGCAGCTCCCCCGGGACGGATAGCACAGATACGCAGTATTTT.

This sequence joins TRBV7-3 and TRBJ2-7, with D possibly called TRBD1 or TRBD2 (5 bases each). Trimming cost V 5 bases and J 6 bases, with 20 bases left between them. The CDR3 spans 15 residues. The germline V gene has CDR1 SGHTA and CDR2 FQGTGA. DNA for the CDR3: TGTGCCAGCAGCGGGGAGACGGGACCAGCCCTCGAGCAGTACTTC. Translated, it gives CASSGETGPALEQYF.

The chain combines TRBV28 with TRBJ2-3; 7 positions agree with TRBD2. CDR1 is MDHEN and CDR2 is SYDVKM in the germline V gene. Trimming took 8 bases from V and 0 from J; bases not matched to a gene: 14. CDR3 length equals 17 residues. The CDR3 sequence is CASLGLAVPRSTDTQYF. In nucleotides, the CDR3 is TGTGCCAGCTTAGGGCTAGCGGTACCTAGGAGCACAGATACGCAGTATTTT.

This sequence joins TRBV7-9 and TRBJ2-2; 14 bases are shared with TRBD2. Looked up from germline, CDR1 is SEHNR and CDR2 is FQNEAQ (reference sequence). This CDR3 comprises 15 residues. Unmatched junction bases numbered 5, after V lost 7 bases and J lost 7 bases. CDR3 sequence: CASKGLAGVGGELFF. The CDR3 DNA reads as TGTGCCAGCAAGGGACTAGCGGGAGTTGGCGGGGAGCTGTTTTTT.

The genes are TRBV7-9 and TRBJ2-7, with D possibly matching TRBD2 (6 bases). Germline loops: CDR1 SEHNR, CDR2 FQNEAQ (reference sequence). V shed 1 base and J shed 7 bases, with 11 bases lying between them. CDR3 length: 13 amino acids. The CDR3 is CASSLGTRGEQYF. The CDR3 bases are TGTGCCAGCAGCTTAGGTACACGGGGGGAGCAGTACTTC.

The chain has TRBV7-9 and TRBJ2-7; TRBD1 agrees at 10 bases. The CDR3 is made up of 14 amino acids. V dropped 5 bases and J dropped 2; count of bases not matched to a gene: 3. The germline gives CDR1 SEHNR, CDR2 FQNEAQ (reference sequence). This CDR3 is CASSPGTGAYEQYF. The CDR3 region has the DNA TGTGCCAGCAGCCCCGGGACAGGGGCCTACGAGCAGTACTTC.

This clone was counted between two and nine times. CDR3 sequence: CASSQEPGQGDGYTF. In DNA form, the CDR3 reads TGCGCCAGCAGCCAAGAGCCGGGACAGGGAGATGGCTACACCTTC. V is TRBV4-1 and J is TRBJ1-2; 9 positions match TRBD1. This CDR3 contains 15 residues. V shed 0 bases and J 6 bases; nucleotides not matched to a gene: 5. CDR1 is MGHRA, CDR2 YSYEKL, per germline.

CDR3 amino acids: CASSELAGGLYNEQFF. CDR3 DNA sequence: TGTGCCAGCAGCGAGCTAGCGGGGGGCCTCTACAATGAGCAGTTCTTC. V and J are TRBV27 and TRBJ2-1; 11 nucleotides align to TRBD2. Losses at the gene ends were 6 bases for V and 3 bases for J; bases not matched to a gene: 7. This CDR3 is built from 16 residues. Germline V gene data show CDR1 as MNHEY and CDR2 as SMNVEV (reference sequence).

This clone was recorded a few times. The chain carries TRBV27 and TRBJ1-1, with D uncertain. The CDR3 contains 11 residues. With 6 bases removed from V and 6 bases from J, the gap between germline ends came to 8 bases. The V gene's germline CDR1 is MNHEY and CDR2 SMNVEV (reference sequence). The CDR3 protein is CASRGTAEAFF. CDR3 coding DNA: TGTGCCAGCAGAGGAACGGCTGAAGCTTTCTTT.

The rearrangement uses TRBV18 and TRBJ1-2; D remains ambiguous. V was trimmed by 3 bases and J by 7 bases, leaving 6 bases between them. The germline V gene encodes CDR1 KGHSH and CDR2 LQKENI. The CDR3 sequence is 11 residues long. The CDR3 loop is CASSPYRGYTF. The CDR3 DNA is TGTGCCAGCTCACCCTATCGTGGCTACACCTTC.

The sample holds a few counts of this clone. The chain uses TRBV1 and TRBJ2-3; the D call in the table, TRBD2, was not verified against the DNA. TRBV1 is flagged as a pseudogene. CDR3 size: 17 residues. The CDR3 region is CTSSQQGLAGGPDTQYF. The CDR3 DNA follows: TGCACCAGCAGCCAACAAGGACTAGCGGGAGGGCCAGATACGCAGTATTTT.

Only one count was recorded for this clone. V usage is TRBV13 and J usage is TRBJ2-7; the match to TRBD2 covers 13 bases. This CDR3 spans 16 amino acids. CDR1 PRHDT and CDR2 FYEKMQ come from the germline V gene (reference sequence). The V gene end was trimmed by 4 bases and the J gene end by 6 bases; junction bases not matched to a gene: 9. This chain's CDR3 is CASSSGLAGPLGEQYF. DNA for the CDR3: TGTGCCAGCAGCTCGGGACTAGCGGGACCCCTGGGCGAGCAGTACTTC.

This clone was seen a handful of times. The rearrangement links TRBV27 to TRBJ2-5; D remains ambiguous. Germline V gene lookup returns CDR1 MNHEY and CDR2 SMNVEV (reference sequence). The ends were cut back, 5 bases at V and 7 bases at J, with 14 bases in the middle. CDR3 length equals 13 residues. The CDR3 here is CASSPTPPGTQYF. Written as DNA, the CDR3 is TGTGCCAGCAGTCCGACCCCTCCAGGGACCCAGTACTTC.

This chain connects TRBV9 to TRBJ2-5, with D tentatively TRBD1 or TRBD2 (6 bases each). Germline V gene sequence: CDR1 SGDLS, CDR2 YYNGEE. The CDR3 contains 15 residues. Trimming removed 3 bases at V and 5 bases at J, with 17 bases between. In DNA form, the CDR3 reads TGTGCCAGCAGCGCCTTCGGGGGCCCAAGGGAGACCCAGTACTTC. Amino acids: CASSAFGGPRETQYF.

The V and J genes are TRBV4-1 and TRBJ2-7; D is possibly TRBD1 (6 bases). The germline V gene encodes CDR1 MGHRA and CDR2 YSYEKL. The germline V and J ends were trimmed by 3 bases and 5 bases, with 14 bases remaining between them. There are 14 residues in the CDR3. CDR3 in DNA: TGCGCCAGCAGCCATCGACAGGAGAGGGACGAGCAGTACTTC. Protein sequence: CASSHRQERDEQYF.

V is TRBV19 and J is TRBJ1-2, with D possibly TRBD1 on 5 matching bases. This CDR3 spans 14 amino acids. V was trimmed by 8 bases and J by 4 bases, leaving 17 bases between them. CDR1 LNHDA and CDR2 SQIVND come from the germline V gene (reference sequence). The CDR3 loop is CASSPGASGYGYTF. The CDR3, as DNA: TGTGCCAGTTCGCCCGGGGCCTCGGGCTATGGCTACACCTTC.

The chain is built from TRBV11-2 and TRBJ2-1, with D unresolved. The CDR3 loop spans 12 amino acids. V lost 0 bases and J lost 13, with 10 bases in between. The germline V gene encodes CDR1 SGHAT and CDR2 FQNNGV. This CDR3 is CASSLEAAGQFF. The DNA for the CDR3 is TGTGCCAGCAGCTTAGAGGCGGCCGGACAGTTCTTC.

The chain uses TRBV13 and TRBJ2-7; D is unresolved. The CDR3 covers 13 residues. Trimming cost V 0 bases and J 0 bases, with 3 bases left between them. CDR1 is PRHDT, CDR2 FYEKMQ, per germline (reference sequence). The CDR3 DNA reads as TGTGCCAGCAGCTTAGGAGGCTCCTACGAGCAGTACTTC. As protein: CASSLGGSYEQYF.

The V gene is TRBV27, the J gene TRBJ1-2; D unresolved. Germline V gene lookup returns CDR1 MNHEY and CDR2 SMNVEV (reference sequence). CDR3 length equals 13 residues. V was cut by 0 bases and J by 2 bases, with 4 bases left in between. The CDR3 nucleotides read TGTGCCAGCAGTTTATCCCGCAACTATGGCTACACCTTC. Its translation is CASSLSRNYGYTF.

The V and J genes are TRBV29-1 and TRBJ2-1; 10 nucleotides match TRBD2. The CDR3 spans 13 residues. CDR1 and CDR2 (germline): SQVTM, ANQGSEA. The trim removed 5 bases at V and 4 bases at J, leaving 2 bases unmatched. The CDR3 loop is CSVLAGGYNEQFF. In DNA, the CDR3 is TGCAGCGTTTTAGCGGGAGGTTACAATGAGCAGTTCTTC.